This T cell receptor (beta chain) was sequenced in a study of T-cell reconstitution after alpha-beta-depleted transplantation in children. The CDR3 sequence is 17 residues long. The V gene end was trimmed by 6 bases and the J gene end by 3 bases; junction bases not matched to a gene: 9. Germline V gene lookup returns CDR1 MNHNS and CDR2 SASEGT. Preparing the TCRbeta library involved the use of unique molecular identifiers. One entry per CDR3 protein results from TCRdb running MiXCR on the PCR reads. The repertoire holds some 500,000 distinct CDR3 sequences, with about 16% as singletons. The chain joins TRBV6-1 to TRBJ1-5; TRBD1 agrees at 12 bases. This clonotype was obtained from a human donor who donated a stem cell graft to a child with acute lymphoblastic leukemia. The specimen comprised PBMCs from the stem cell graft donor, sampled from the stem cell graft. This CDR3 is CASSNAGTGGSNQPQHF. As DNA, the CDR3 is TGTGCCAGCAGCAATGCCGGGACAGGGGGCTCCAATCAGCCCCAGCATTTT.